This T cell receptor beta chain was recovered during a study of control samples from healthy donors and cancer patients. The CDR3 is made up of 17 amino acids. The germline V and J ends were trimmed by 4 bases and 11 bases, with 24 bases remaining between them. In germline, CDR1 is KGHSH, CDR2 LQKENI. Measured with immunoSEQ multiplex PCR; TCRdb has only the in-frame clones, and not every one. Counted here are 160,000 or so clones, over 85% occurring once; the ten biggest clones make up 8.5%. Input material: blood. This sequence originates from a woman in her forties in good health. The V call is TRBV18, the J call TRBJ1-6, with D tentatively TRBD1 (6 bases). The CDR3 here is CASSQRRAGDAPAPLHF. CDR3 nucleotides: TGTGCCAGCTCACAGCGGCGGGCAGGGGATGCGCCGGCACCCCTCCACTTT.